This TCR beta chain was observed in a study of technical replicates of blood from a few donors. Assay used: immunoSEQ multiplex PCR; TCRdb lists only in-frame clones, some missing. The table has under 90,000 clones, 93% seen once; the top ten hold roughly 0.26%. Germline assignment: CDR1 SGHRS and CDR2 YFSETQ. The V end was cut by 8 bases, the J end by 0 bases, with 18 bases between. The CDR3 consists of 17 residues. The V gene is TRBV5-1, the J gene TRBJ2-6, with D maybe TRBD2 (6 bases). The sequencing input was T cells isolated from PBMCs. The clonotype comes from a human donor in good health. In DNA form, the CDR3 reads TGCGCCAGTATAGAGGGACTCCACTCCTCTGGGGCCAACGTCCTGACTTTC. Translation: CASIEGLHSSGANVLTF.